This section outlines one TCR beta chain sequence together with its context. The entry originates in a study of blood T cell repertoires in COVID-19. Deletions cut 0 bases from V and 4 bases from J, with 11 bases between. CDR1 is WNHNN and CDR2 is SYGVQD in the germline V gene (reference sequence). The CDR3 runs 15 residues. Assay used: immunoSEQ multiplex PCR; TCRdb lists only in-frame clones, some missing. The sample includes about 42,000 clones, 85% to 90% seen only once; the top ten take roughly three fifths. This chain uses TRBV10-1 with TRBJ2-3; no firm D call. This sequence originates from a man aged 65 to 85 with acute or convalescent COVID-19. Sequencing was carried out using peripheral blood. CDR3 in DNA: TGCGCCAGCAGTGAGTCCGAGCGTTGGGCAGATACGCAGTATTTT. Its protein product is CASSESERWADTQYF.